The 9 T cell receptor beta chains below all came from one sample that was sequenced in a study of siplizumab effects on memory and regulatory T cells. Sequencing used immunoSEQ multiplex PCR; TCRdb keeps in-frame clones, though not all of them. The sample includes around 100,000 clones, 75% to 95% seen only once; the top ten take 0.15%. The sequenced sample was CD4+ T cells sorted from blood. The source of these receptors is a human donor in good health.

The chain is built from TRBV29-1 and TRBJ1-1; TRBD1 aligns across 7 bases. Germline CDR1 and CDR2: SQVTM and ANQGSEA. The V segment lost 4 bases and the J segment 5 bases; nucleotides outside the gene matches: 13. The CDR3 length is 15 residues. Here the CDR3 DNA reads TGCAGCGTTGTGATAGGGGCAGGGGGATGGACTGAAGCTTTCTTT. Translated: CSVVIGAGGWTEAFF.

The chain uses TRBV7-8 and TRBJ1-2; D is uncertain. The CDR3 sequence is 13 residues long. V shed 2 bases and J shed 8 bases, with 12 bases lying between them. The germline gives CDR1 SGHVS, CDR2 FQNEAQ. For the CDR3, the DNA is TGTGCCAGCAGCTTAACTTCCACGGGGGGCTACACCTTC. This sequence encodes CASSLTSTGGYTF.

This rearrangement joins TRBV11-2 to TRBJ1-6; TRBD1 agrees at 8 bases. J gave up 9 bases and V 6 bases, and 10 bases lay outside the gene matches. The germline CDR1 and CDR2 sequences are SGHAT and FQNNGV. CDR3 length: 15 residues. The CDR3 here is CASRTPGGVFSPLHF. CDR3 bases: TGTGCCAGCAGGACACCAGGGGGCGTATTTTCACCCCTCCACTTT.

The CDR3 DNA reads TGTGCCTGGAGTGTCCTGCTCGGGGGAAATTCACCCCTCCACTTT. This codes for CAWSVLLGGNSPLHF. The chain joins TRBV30 to TRBJ1-6, with D possibly being TRBD1 (5 bases). The ends were cut back, 0 bases at V and 7 bases at J, with 13 bases in the middle. Germline loops: CDR1 GTSNPN, CDR2 SVGIG (reference sequence). The CDR3 runs 15 residues.

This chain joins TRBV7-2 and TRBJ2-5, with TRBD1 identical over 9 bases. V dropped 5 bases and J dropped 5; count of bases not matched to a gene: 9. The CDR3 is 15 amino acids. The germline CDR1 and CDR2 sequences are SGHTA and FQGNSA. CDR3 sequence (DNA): TGTGCCAGCAGCCGTCCGGGACAGGGTCGGGAGACCCAGTACTTC. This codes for CASSRPGQGRETQYF.

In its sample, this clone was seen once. Written as DNA, the CDR3 is TGCGCCAGCAGCTTGTGGACACCGAACACCGGGGAGCTGTTTTTT. As protein: CASSLWTPNTGELFF. The rearrangement uses TRBV5-1 and TRBJ2-2; D perhaps matches TRBD1 (5 bases). Trimming took 1 base from V and 0 from J, leaving 7 bases between them. This CDR3 is built from 15 residues. Germline V CDR1 and CDR2: SGHRS, YFSETQ.

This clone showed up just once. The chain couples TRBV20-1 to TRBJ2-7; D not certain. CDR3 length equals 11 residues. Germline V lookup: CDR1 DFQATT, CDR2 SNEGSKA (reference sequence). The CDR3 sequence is CSGWYSNEQYF. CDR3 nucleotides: TGCAGCGGATGGTACAGTAACGAGCAGTACTTC.

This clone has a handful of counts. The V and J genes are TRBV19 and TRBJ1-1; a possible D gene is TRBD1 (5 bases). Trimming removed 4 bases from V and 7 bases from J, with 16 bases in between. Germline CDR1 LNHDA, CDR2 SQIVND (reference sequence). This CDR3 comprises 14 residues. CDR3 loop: CASSRGREMSEAFF. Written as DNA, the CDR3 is TGTGCCAGTAGTAGGGGACGCGAGATGAGTGAAGCTTTCTTT.

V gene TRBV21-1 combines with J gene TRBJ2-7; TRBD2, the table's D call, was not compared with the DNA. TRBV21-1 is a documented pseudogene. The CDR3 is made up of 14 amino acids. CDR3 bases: TGTGCCAGCAGCAAAGTGGGCGGAGGACACGAGCAGTACTTC. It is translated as CASSKVGGGHEQYF.